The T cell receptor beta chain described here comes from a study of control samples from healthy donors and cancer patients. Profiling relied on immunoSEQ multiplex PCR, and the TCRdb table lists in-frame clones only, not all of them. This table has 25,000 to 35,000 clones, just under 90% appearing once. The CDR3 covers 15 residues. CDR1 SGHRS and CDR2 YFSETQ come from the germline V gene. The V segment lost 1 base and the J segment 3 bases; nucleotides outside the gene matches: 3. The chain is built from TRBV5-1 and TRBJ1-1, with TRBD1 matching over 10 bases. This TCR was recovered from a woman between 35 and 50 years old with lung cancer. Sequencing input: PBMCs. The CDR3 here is CASSLRQGADTEAFF. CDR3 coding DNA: TGCGCCAGCAGCTTGCGACAGGGGGCGGACACTGAAGCTTTCTTT.